Below, 30 T cell receptor beta chains from the same sample are listed, as sequenced in a study of PD-1 blockade in classical Hodgkin lymphoma. As for time point: cycle 4 day 1 (C4D1), after 5 to 7 weeks of nivolumab. Each and every patient relapsed after autologous stem cell transplantation, and patients got differing brentuximab vedotin exposure. Produced via immunoSEQ multiplex PCR; TCRdb's table is partial and in-frame only. Among more than 40,000 clones listed, approximately 70% were seen once. Material: peripheral blood mononuclear cells (PBMCs), obtained before the fourth cycle of nivolumab. The receptors stem from a human donor with classical Hodgkin lymphoma.

This chain uses TRBV27 with TRBJ2-3; 9 bases line up with TRBD2. With 6 bases clipped from V and 0 bases from J, the junction kept 10 bases outside the gene matches. Germline V gene lookup returns CDR1 MNHEY and CDR2 SMNVEV (reference sequence). The CDR3 length is 17 residues. This CDR3 reads CASSDSGGVFSTDTQYF. In DNA form, the CDR3 reads TGTGCCAGCAGCGATAGCGGGGGCGTCTTTAGCACAGATACGCAGTATTTT.

J is TRBJ1-1 and V is TRBV5-1; D not resolved. The CDR3 covers 13 residues. Trimming shortened V by 4 bases and J by 1 base, and 8 bases separated the two germline ends. The V gene's germline CDR1 is SGHRS and CDR2 YFSETQ. CDR3 nucleotide sequence: TGCGCCAGCAGCCCCTCCTCGAACACTGAAGCTTTCTTT. This sequence encodes CASSPSSNTEAFF.

The chain has TRBV7-2 and TRBJ1-1; D not certain. The CDR3 runs to 14 residues. With 1 base removed from V and 1 base from J, the gap between germline ends came to 7 bases. Germline CDR1 reads SGHTA; CDR2 reads FQGNSA. As DNA, the CDR3 is TGTGCCAGCAGCTTAGACAGTTCGAACACTGAAGCTTTCTTT. Encoded protein: CASSLDSSNTEAFF.

V gene TRBV7-2 combines with J gene TRBJ1-6; D gene unclear. The CDR3 spans 14 residues. In germline, CDR1 is SGHTA, CDR2 FQGNSA. Trimming took off 1 base at V and 10 bases at J, with 11 bases between the two ends. CDR3 sequence: CASSLESSRSPLHF. CDR3 sequence (DNA): TGTGCCAGCAGCTTAGAAAGCTCCCGCTCACCCCTCCACTTT.

This clone has a single count. The genes are TRBV7-2 and TRBJ2-4; no definite D call. This CDR3 has 13 residues. Per germline, CDR1 SGHTA and CDR2 FQGNSA. Trimming took off 2 bases at V and 6 bases at J, with 8 bases between the two ends. CDR3 sequence reads: CASSLNLGNIQYF. The CDR3 nucleotides are TGTGCCAGCAGCTTAAATTTAGGAAACATTCAGTACTTC. The whole variable domain, remainder taken from reference TRBV7-2 and TRBJ2-4, is GAGVSQSPSNKVTEKGKDVELRCDPISGHTALYWYRQSLGQGLEFLIYFQGNSAPDKSGLPSDRFSAERTGGSVSTLTIQRTQQEDSAVYLCASSLNLGNIQYFGAGTRLSVL.

The rearrangement joins TRBV5-1 to TRBJ1-6; D remains ambiguous. The CDR3 contains 15 residues. The V end was cut by 2 bases, the J end by 0 bases, with 6 bases between. Germline V gene lookup returns CDR1 SGHRS and CDR2 YFSETQ. DNA of the CDR3: TGCGCCAGCAGCTTCCCGAGCTCCTATAATTCACCCCTCCACTTT. This gives the protein CASSFPSSYNSPLHF.

The chain uses TRBV6-6 and TRBJ2-2; no definite D call. The CDR3 totals 13 residues. V was trimmed by 4 bases and J by 8 bases, leaving 11 bases between them. The germline gives CDR1 MNHNY, CDR2 SVGAGI (reference sequence). CDR3 sequence: CASSFEDFGELFF. For the CDR3, the DNA is TGTGCCAGCAGTTTCGAAGATTTTGGGGAGCTGTTTTTT.

This chain links TRBV2 with TRBJ1-2; D unresolved. The CDR3 is 13 residues long. Trimming pared 3 bases from V and 2 bases from J, leaving 7 bases between. Looked up from germline, CDR1 is SNHLY and CDR2 is FYNNEI. CDR3 DNA: TGTGCCAGCAGTGATAGGGTCAACTATGGCTACACCTTC. Translating it yields CASSDRVNYGYTF.

This clone came up a few times. The gene calls are TRBV27 and TRBJ2-2; 7 positions agree with TRBD1. Trimming at V came to 4 bases and at J to 5 bases, leaving 7 bases not matched to a gene. Per germline, CDR1 MNHEY and CDR2 SMNVEV (reference sequence). CDR3 length equals 15 residues. The CDR3 DNA is TGTGCCAGCAGTTACCTACAGGGGTGGACCGGGGAGCTGTTTTTT. Its protein is CASSYLQGWTGELFF.

This clone was found a few times. This chain links TRBV30 with TRBJ2-1; no clear D gene. Trimming pared 3 bases from V and 7 bases from J, leaving 4 bases between. Germline loops: CDR1 GTSNPN, CDR2 SVGIG (reference sequence). This CDR3 has 10 amino acids. CDR3 DNA: TGTGCCTGGAGGATTAATGAGCAGTTCTTC. This encodes CAWRINEQFF.

The rearrangement joins TRBV2 to TRBJ1-6, with 8 bases aligning to TRBD1. This CDR3 is built from 14 residues. Germline CDR1 is SNHLY and CDR2 is FYNNEI. V was clipped by 3 bases and J by 7 bases; unmatched bases: 2. The DNA for the CDR3 is TGTGCCAGCAGTGAGACAGGGGAAAATTCACCCCTCCACTTT. The encoded protein is CASSETGENSPLHF.

J is TRBJ2-7 and V is TRBV5-1, with a weak D call TRBD1 (5 bases). The CDR3 loop spans 11 amino acids. Looked up from germline, CDR1 is SGHRS and CDR2 is YFSETQ. Trimming took 4 bases from V and 7 from J, leaving 9 bases between them. DNA of the CDR3: TGCGCCAGCAGCCAGGGCCGGGAGCAGTACTTC. Its protein is CASSQGREQYF.

This clone was recorded only once. The V gene is TRBV5-1, the J gene TRBJ2-5; D is uncertain. The CDR3 totals 14 residues. Germline-derived CDR1 and CDR2 are SGHRS and YFSETQ. V dropped 0 bases and J dropped 2 bases, with 8 bases sitting between them. The CDR3 protein is CASSLALPQETQYF. DNA for the CDR3: TGCGCCAGCAGCTTGGCGCTACCACAAGAGACCCAGTACTTC.

This clone has a handful of counts. The chain recombines TRBV27 with TRBJ2-3, with TRBD2 identical over 8 bases. The CDR3 has 17 residues. Germline V gene lookup returns CDR1 MNHEY and CDR2 SMNVEV (reference sequence). The trim removed 2 bases at V and 0 bases at J, leaving 7 bases unmatched. As DNA, the CDR3 is TGTGCCAGCAGTTTAACGCGGGGGGTCGCTAGCACAGATACGCAGTATTTT. Translated: CASSLTRGVASTDTQYF.

This chain links TRBV7-2 with TRBJ2-2; the match to TRBD1 covers 7 bases. The CDR3 has 14 residues. V was pared by 7 bases and J by 1 base, with 3 bases of the junction left unmatched. The germline V gene encodes CDR1 SGHTA and CDR2 FQGNSA. CDR3 sequence reads: CASKQGRNTGELFF. The CDR3 coding sequence is TGTGCCAGCAAACAGGGGCGGAACACCGGGGAGCTGTTTTTT.

This chain links TRBV6-6 with TRBJ1-3; D gene unclear. Germline V CDR1 and CDR2: MNHNY, SVGAGI (reference sequence). V was pared by 6 bases and J by 0 bases, with 9 bases between. The CDR3 is made up of 14 amino acids. CDR3: CASRNTASGNTIYF. CDR3 bases: TGTGCCAGCAGGAATACGGCCTCTGGAAACACCATATATTTT.

The chain is built from TRBV28 and TRBJ1-2, with a possible D match to TRBD1 (6 bases). V was trimmed by 7 bases and J by 6 bases, leaving 21 bases between them. The germline CDR1 and CDR2 sequences are MDHEN and SYDVKM. The CDR3 has 15 residues. CDR3 loop: CASTGQNTGLDGYTF. CDR3 nucleotides: TGTGCCAGCACGGGACAAAACACAGGGTTAGATGGCTACACCTTC.

This clone was observed a few times. The chain recombines TRBV4-1 with TRBJ2-1, with TRBD1 matching over 9 bases. The CDR3 loop spans 14 amino acids. Germline CDR1 reads MGHRA; CDR2 reads YSYEKL. Trimming took 4 bases from V and 15 from J; bases not matched to a gene: 13. CDR3 nucleotides: TGCGCCAGCAGCCGCATCTTCGGGGACAGGGCTCCGTTCTTC. Amino acids: CASSRIFGDRAPFF.

This rearrangement joins TRBV1 to TRBJ2-5; the D segment call TRBD2 is taken from the table without a DNA check. TRBV1 is a pseudogene locus. CDR3 size: 15 residues. The DNA for the CDR3 is TGCACCAGCAGCCAAAGCGGGGGGCCGTGGGAGACCCAGTACTTC. It codes for CTSSQSGGPWETQYF.

V is TRBV19 and J is TRBJ2-3, with D tentatively TRBD1 (6 bases). The CDR3 totals 17 residues. V lost 5 bases to trimming and J lost 2 bases, with 20 bases between them. Per germline, CDR1 LNHDA and CDR2 SQIVND (reference sequence). The CDR3 DNA reads as TGTGCCAGTAGTCCCAGGGGCTCATTTCCCCTCACAGATACGCAGTATTTT. Translated, it gives CASSPRGSFPLTDTQYF.

V and J are TRBV4-2 and TRBJ1-1; D unclear. CDR1 and CDR2 (germline): LGHNA, YNFKEQ. This CDR3 region has 11 residues. V dropped 0 bases and J dropped 7 bases, with 3 bases sitting between them. The CDR3 DNA reads as TGTGCCAGCAGCCAAGAGTTTGAAGCTTTCTTT. This encodes CASSQEFEAFF.

The chain carries TRBV7-9 and TRBJ2-7, with a possible D match to TRBD1 (6 bases). CDR3 length equals 16 residues. V was shortened by 1 base and J by 2 bases, with 15 bases between the two germline ends. Germline CDR1 is SEHNR and CDR2 is FQNEAQ (reference sequence). This chain's CDR3 is CASSLGWAGTTYEQYF. Here the CDR3 DNA reads TGTGCCAGCAGCTTAGGGTGGGCAGGGACAACCTACGAGCAGTACTTC.

The chain couples TRBV18 to TRBJ2-5; D possibly corresponds to TRBD2 (6 bases). V was shortened by 3 bases and J by 5 bases, with 10 bases between the two germline ends. This CDR3 has 13 amino acids. The germline gives CDR1 KGHSH, CDR2 LQKENI. CDR3 amino acids: CASSPQGGETQYF. CDR3 bases: TGTGCCAGCTCACCTCAGGGAGGCGAGACCCAGTACTTC.

The count of this clone is one. This chain uses TRBV5-1 with TRBJ2-2; D perhaps matches TRBD1 (6 bases). The V gene lost 4 bases and the J gene lost 5 bases, with 15 bases spanning the gap. CDR1 and CDR2 (germline): SGHRS, YFSETQ. This CDR3 region has 15 residues. CDR3 sequence: CASSIAAGDTGELFF. For the CDR3, the DNA is TGCGCCAGCAGCATCGCTGCAGGGGATACCGGGGAGCTGTTTTTT.

This clone was detected a few times. The V and J genes are TRBV6-5 and TRBJ2-2; unclear D gene. The CDR3 is 11 residues long. The V end was cut by 6 bases, the J end by 6 bases, with 5 bases between. Germline CDR1 reads MNHEY; CDR2 reads SVGAGI. CDR3 sequence reads: CASRWAGELFF. CDR3 nucleotides: TGTGCCAGCAGATGGGCCGGGGAGCTGTTTTTT.

This sequence joins TRBV11-1 and TRBJ2-1, with D perhaps assigned TRBD1 or TRBD2 (5 bases each). Germline V gene sequence: CDR1 SGHAT, CDR2 FQDESV (reference sequence). The CDR3 consists of 15 residues. V lost 5 bases to trimming and J lost 3 bases, with 14 bases between them. Here the CDR3 DNA reads TGTGCCAGCAGCGCCACCGGGACGGGCTACAATGAGCAGTTCTTC. Translated, it gives CASSATGTGYNEQFF.

Only one count was recorded for this clone. The rearrangement joins TRBV30 to TRBJ1-2, with 7 bases identical to TRBD1. The CDR3 consists of 15 residues. J lost 2 bases, V lost 2 bases, and 8 bases had no gene match. The germline V gene has CDR1 GTSNPN and CDR2 SVGIG (reference sequence). CDR3 residues: CAWSRTGTENYGYTF. DNA for the CDR3: TGTGCCTGGAGTAGAACCGGGACAGAGAACTATGGCTACACCTTC.

This sequence joins TRBV5-4 and TRBJ1-1; D is undetermined. Per germline, CDR1 SGHNT and CDR2 YYREEE (reference sequence). The CDR3 length is 13 residues. The ends were cut back, 0 bases at V and 1 base at J, with 4 bases in the middle. CDR3 residues: CASSLDRNTEAFF. Written as DNA, the CDR3 is TGTGCCAGCAGCTTGGACCGGAACACTGAAGCTTTCTTT.

This rearrangement joins TRBV6-5 to TRBJ1-2, with D tentatively TRBD1 (5 bases). Germline V lookup: CDR1 MNHEY, CDR2 SVGAGI. CDR3 length: 11 residues. V lost 8 bases to trimming and J lost 8 bases, with 12 bases between them. CDR3 nucleotides: TGTGCCAGCGGGGCATATTTGGGCTACACCTTC. It specifies CASGAYLGYTF.

CDR3 sequence reads: CASSQVPYTEAFF. The CDR3 DNA is TGCGCCAGCAGCCAGGTCCCCTACACTGAAGCTTTCTTT. The chain is built from TRBV4-3 and TRBJ1-1; D gene unclear. CDR3 length: 13 residues. Germline V gene lookup returns CDR1 LGHNA and CDR2 YSLEER. V lost 3 bases to trimming and J lost 3 bases, with 8 bases between them.